This entry features one TCR beta chain sequence. The antigen is not known. Using immunoSEQ multiplex PCR, the repertoire was profiled, and TCRdb retains in-frame clones only, with some absent. The data show more than 13,000 clones, with around four fifths seen just once and more than 20% held by the top ten. Germline values: CDR1 MNHNY, CDR2 SVGAGI (reference sequence). V was shortened by 4 bases and J by 13 bases, with 23 bases between the two germline ends. The length of the CDR3 is 15 residues. The source of the sample is a study of PD-1 blockade in classical Hodgkin lymphoma. General study results and limits: Complete responders started with a diversity level that resembled newly diagnosed patients at baseline.

In every patient, relapse followed autologous stem cell transplantation, while exposure to brentuximab vedotin differed. Material: peripheral blood mononuclear cells (PBMCs), obtained before the second cycle of nivolumab. The chain couples TRBV6-6 to TRBJ1-5; D perhaps matches TRBD1 (6 bases). The receptor was isolated from a human donor with classical Hodgkin lymphoma. The CDR3 DNA is TGTGCCAGCAGTTCAGGGACCTACGCGGGGGCCGATCAGCATTTT. Translation gives CASSSGTYAGADQHF.